The rows below give T cell receptor beta chains drawn from one sample of a study of cytomegalovirus exposure and HLA in healthy donors. This table comes from immunoSEQ multiplex PCR, and its TCRdb copy is limited to in-frame clones, with some not included. The sample contains over 120,000 clones, 78% of which appear only once. Sequenced sample: PBMCs. The receptors derive from a female donor in good health and CMV-seronegative. The CDR3 runs from the conserved cysteine through the conserved F or W. A D gene is named only where the DNA matches it firmly. The listing skips clone size in some rows; elsewhere it reads once, few, many or a size class.

TGTGCCAGCAGCCAAGGCAGAGGCATCCTGAACACTGAAGCTTTCTTT | CASSQGRGILNTEAFF | TRBJ1-1 | . | TRBV4-2 | few
TGTGCCAGCAGCTTAGGACAGGGCTTCCAAGAGACCCAGTACTTC | CASSLGQGFQETQYF | TRBJ2-5 | TRBD1 | TRBV5-4 | .
TGTGCCAGCAGCTTATCCGGGACACTTCTTGGGATGAACACTGAAGCTTTCTTT | CASSLSGTLLGMNTEAFF | TRBJ1-1 | . | TRBV7-8 | once
TGCAGTGCTTCTATTAACTATGGCTACACCTTC | CSASINYGYTF | TRBJ1-2 | . | TRBV20-1 | .
TGTGCCAGCAGCAGAAGCTCTGGAAACACCATATATTTT | CASSRSSGNTIYF | TRBJ1-3 | . | TRBV6-5 | few
TGTGCCAGCAGCTTGCAGCCAACTACAGGGAAACTGTTTTTT | CASSLQPTTGKLFF | TRBJ1-4 | . | TRBV5-6 | .
TGCGCCAGCAGCTTGGAGTCACCCAGGACAGGTCGGACCTACAACACTGAAGCTTTCTTT | CASSLESPRTGRTYNTEAFF | TRBJ1-1 | TRBD1 | TRBV5-1 | few
TGTGCCAGTAGTAATCCTAGCGGCATATACAATGAGCAGTTCTTC | CASSNPSGIYNEQFF | TRBJ2-1 | TRBD2 | TRBV19 | .
TGCGCCAGCAGCCAAGTTGGACAGACTAACTATGGCTACACCTTC | CASSQVGQTNYGYTF | TRBJ1-2 | . | TRBV4-1 | once
TGTGCCAGCAGTGTAGAGAGGCGTCAGCCCCAGCATTTT | CASSVERRQPQHF | TRBJ1-5 | . | TRBV2 | .
TGTGCCAGCTCACCGCGAAGCGACAGCGTCAATCAGCCCCAGCATTTT | CASSPRSDSVNQPQHF | TRBJ1-5 | . | TRBV18 | .
TGTGCTAGCAGCTCAATTGGGACTAGCGGTGGGGAGACCCAGTACTTC | CASSSIGTSGGETQYF | TRBJ2-5 | TRBD2 | TRBV7-7 | .
TGTGCTAGCAGCTCCGGGACATTTTCCGAGCAGTACTTC | CASSSGTFSEQYF | TRBJ2-7 | . | TRBV7-7 | .
TGCAGCGCCGTCACTTACCCTAATGAGCAGTTCTTC | CSAVTYPNEQFF | TRBJ2-1 | . | TRBV29-1 | .
TGTGCCAGCAGCAAAGTGCGATTGCTAGCGGCGACAGATACGCAGTATTTT | CASSKVRLLAATDTQYF | TRBJ2-3 | . | TRBV21-1 | .
TGTGCCAGCAGTCCCCGGCAGGGGGTTCCCTCTGGAAACACCATATATTTT | CASSPRQGVPSGNTIYF | TRBJ1-3 | TRBD1 | TRBV28 | .
TGTGCCAGCAGCTTTGGGGCAGGGGGAGATACGCAGTATTTT | CASSFGAGGDTQYF | TRBJ2-3 | TRBD1 | TRBV7-6 | few
TGTGCCAGCAGTTCCCCTAATTATCAAGAGACCCAGTACTTC | CASSSPNYQETQYF | TRBJ2-5 | . | TRBV27 | .
TGCGCCAGCAGCTTACAAGGGGGTGTAAGTGAAAAACTGTTTTTT | CASSLQGGVSEKLFF | TRBJ1-4 | . | TRBV5-1 | once
TGCGCCAGCAGACCTGACACGCCAGCAGTAAAGCAGTACTTC | CASRPDTPAVKQYF | TRBJ2-7 | . | TRBV5-1 | .
TGTGCCAGCAGCTTAGCTCTCTGGGACAGAAAGTTCTATGGCTACACCTTC | CASSLALWDRKFYGYTF | TRBJ1-2 | TRBD1 | TRBV7-8 | .
TGTGCCAGCAGCTTCCTTGGCGGGGGACTAGCGGGCACCGGGGAGCTGTTTTTT | CASSFLGGGLAGTGELFF | TRBJ2-2 | TRBD2 | TRBV5-8 | .
TGTGCCAGCAGCTTAGCGGCGGCGGTCCTCCCGGGACGGGACTACGAGCAGTACTTC | CASSLAAAVLPGRDYEQYF | TRBJ2-7 | . | TRBV7-8 | .
TGTGCCAGCGGGTGGAGCGGCCCCACAGATACGCAGTATTTT | CASGWSGPTDTQYF | TRBJ2-3 | . | TRBV7-2 | .
TGCGCCAGCAGTCTTCAGGGACTAGCGGGGGGGCTATTCACAGATACGCAGTATTTT | CASSLQGLAGGLFTDTQYF | TRBJ2-3 | TRBD2 | TRBV5-1 | once
TGTGCCAGTAGTATGAGGCCCGCGCAGCCCCAGCATTTT | CASSMRPAQPQHF | TRBJ1-5 | . | TRBV19 | .
TGTGCCAGCAGTCAAACAGGGCCCTCTGGAAACACCATATATTTT | CASSQTGPSGNTIYF | TRBJ1-3 | . | TRBV2 | .
TGTGCCAGCAGTCCCGTTTATAGCAATCAGCCCCAGCATTTT | CASSPVYSNQPQHF | TRBJ1-5 | . | TRBV27 | .
TGTGCCAGCAGACAAGCGATAGGCACCGGGGAGCTGTTTTTT | CASRQAIGTGELFF | TRBJ2-2 | . | TRBV7-3 | once
TGTGCCAGCAGCTTGCGGGGTTGGCTAGCGAGCAGCACAGATACGCAGTATTTT | CASSLRGWLASSTDTQYF | TRBJ2-3 | . | TRBV5-6 | .
TGCGCCAGCAGCTTGGGGCCAGACAGGGCCTCTGGAAACACCATATATTTT | CASSLGPDRASGNTIYF | TRBJ1-3 | TRBD1 | TRBV5-1 | .
TGTGCCAGCACCCCGAAGAGTAACACTGAAGCTTTCTTT | CASTPKSNTEAFF | TRBJ1-1 | . | TRBV6-1 | few
TGTGCCAGCAGGAATTATTGGCAGAAAGAGACCCAGTACTTC | CASRNYWQKETQYF | TRBJ2-5 | . | TRBV28 | .
TGCGCCAGCAGCCAAGATGGACAGGGGTGGAATTCACCCCTCCACTTT | CASSQDGQGWNSPLHF | TRBJ1-6 | TRBD1 | TRBV4-1 | .
TGCGCCAGCAGCCTCGCAGGGGTAGCCGGGGAGCTGTTTTTT | CASSLAGVAGELFF | TRBJ2-2 | . | TRBV4-1 | .
TGTGCCAGCAGCTTAGGGGGTGGACAGGGGTGGCGAGATACGCAGTATTTT | CASSLGGGQGWRDTQYF | TRBJ2-3 | TRBD1 | TRBV7-8 | .
TGTGCCAGCAGCCCAGCTGACAGGATGACTACGGGCTACACCTTC | CASSPADRMTTGYTF | TRBJ1-2 | . | TRBV4-2 | .
TGTGCCAGCACCTTCCAGGTGCAGGGGCTGGGAGCTTTCTTT | CASTFQVQGLGAFF | TRBJ1-1 | . | TRBV28 | .
TGTTCCAGCAGTCCGGCCGGGTTTAGGGGAAACACTGAAGCTTTCTTT | CSSSPAGFRGNTEAFF | TRBJ1-1 | . | TRBV7-9 | .
TGTGCCAGCAGCTCCGGGGGGGGGAGGTCCGGCCTTGGGGAGACCCAGTACTTC | CASSSGGGRSGLGETQYF | TRBJ2-5 | TRBD2 | TRBV5-4 | .
TGCGCCAGCAGCTTGGCCGGGTCTACTGGCTATGGCTACACCTTC | CASSLAGSTGYGYTF | TRBJ1-2 | . | TRBV5-1 | .
TGTGCCAGCAGCTTAAACAACCCACAGGGGGGGATGGGGTTC | CASSLNNPQGGMGF | TRBJ2-7 | . | TRBV11-2 | .
TGTGCCAGTAGTACCGAAGTCGGGGTGACTGAAGCTTTCTTT | CASSTEVGVTEAFF | TRBJ1-1 | . | TRBV19 | few
TGTGCCAGCAGCCCCAGCGGACGGATTTGGCAGCCCCAGCATTTT | CASSPSGRIWQPQHF | TRBJ1-5 | . | TRBV7-8 | .
TGTGCCAGCAGCTCGAGGGCCCTAGCGGTGGCCTACGAGCAGTACTTC | CASSSRALAVAYEQYF | TRBJ2-7 | TRBD2 | TRBV5-8 | .
TGTGCCAGCAGTAAGCGGGAGGGCTGGGTCAATGAGCAGTTCTTC | CASSKREGWVNEQFF | TRBJ2-1 | TRBD2 | TRBV28 | once
TGTGCCAGCAGCTCTTCCACGGTCCGGAGAGGAGAGACCCAGTACTTC | CASSSSTVRRGETQYF | TRBJ2-5 | . | TRBV5-6 | .
TGTGCCAGTAGTACCGACAGGGGGTTGAACACTGAAGCTTTCTTT | CASSTDRGLNTEAFF | TRBJ1-1 | TRBD1 | TRBV19 | .
TGTGCCAGCAGCGTTCGTACAGGGGGCGGAACTGAAGCTTTCTTT | CASSVRTGGGTEAFF | TRBJ1-1 | TRBD1 | TRBV28 | .
TGTGCCTGGAACACACGGGGGAGCTATGGCTACACCTTC | CAWNTRGSYGYTF | TRBJ1-2 | . | TRBV30 | .
TGTGCCAGCAGGCCCGACAGGAGCAGCAATCAGCCCCAGCATTTT | CASRPDRSSNQPQHF | TRBJ1-5 | . | TRBV28 | .
TGCGCCAGCAGCCGGAGCCTTGATTACGAGCAGTACTTC | CASSRSLDYEQYF | TRBJ2-7 | . | TRBV10-1 | .
TGTGCCAGCAGTCCGAGGGAGTCTGGGGCCAACGTCCTGACTTTC | CASSPRESGANVLTF | TRBJ2-6 | . | TRBV6-1 | .
TGTGCCAGCAGCTTGTGGGGGGGTGGAGAGACCCAGTACTTC | CASSLWGGGETQYF | TRBJ2-5 | TRBD2 | TRBV5-4 | once